One and the same sample provided the 15 T cell receptor beta chains below, sequenced in a study of T cells in Graves' hyperthyroidism and ophthalmopathy. The investigators amplified TCR beta CDR3 regions from RNA transcripts. The TCR CDR3 was amplified in a first-round RT-PCR using the HTBI primer set. Via MiXCR, TCRdb re-called the multiplex PCR reads, giving one row per CDR3 protein. The sample records under 400,000 distinct CDR3 sequences, roughly 15% being singletons. The sample consisted of blood. These receptors originate from a man aged 25-45 years with Graves' hyperthyroidism.

There are many counts of this clonotype. This rearrangement joins TRBV20-1 to TRBJ2-3; the D gene is possibly TRBD1 (7 bases). Trimming left V 7 bases short and J 5 bases short, with 16 bases between. Germline V CDR1 and CDR2: DFQATT, SNEGSKA (reference sequence). The CDR3 sequence is 13 residues long. CDR3 sequence (DNA): TGCAGTGTCCCAGGGGGAGGTAAAGATACGCAGTATTTT. Translating it yields CSVPGGGKDTQYF.

The chain recombines TRBV7-9 with TRBJ2-3; TRBD1 is a possible D gene (6 bases). From germline, CDR1 is SEHNR and CDR2 FQNEAQ (reference sequence). The CDR3 contains 16 residues. Trimming took off 4 bases at V and 2 bases at J, with 16 bases between the two ends. The chain's CDR3 is CASSSAPQGSTDTQYF. CDR3 nucleotide sequence: TGTGCCAGCAGCTCGGCCCCACAGGGATCCACAGATACGCAGTATTTT.

This clonotype was found many times. The chain joins TRBV11-2 to TRBJ2-1, with a weak D call TRBD2 (7 bases). This CDR3 region has 17 residues. V was pared by 5 bases and J by 5 bases, with 22 bases between. The germline V gene encodes CDR1 SGHAT and CDR2 FQNNGV. CDR3 DNA sequence: TGTGCCAGCAGCAACCTACCCGGGGGGCGCAGCCACAATGAGCAGTTCTTC. This gives the protein CASSNLPGGRSHNEQFF.

The sample holds many counts of this clonotype. The chain couples TRBV7-2 to TRBJ1-5; D gene ambiguous. V was clipped by 3 bases and J by 4 bases, with 7 bases between them. The CDR3 runs 13 residues. CDR1 SGHTA and CDR2 FQGNSA come from the germline V gene. CDR3 bases: TGTGCCAGCAGCTTTGGGTGGAATCAGCCCCAGCATTTT. This gives the protein CASSFGWNQPQHF.

There are a few counts of this clonotype. Compared with germline, one end of the junction differs, possibly owing to a read error. The rearrangement links TRBV6-4 to TRBJ1-6, with 10 bases that match TRBD1. The CDR3 totals 16 residues. Per germline, CDR1 MRHNA and CDR2 SNTAGT. In DNA form, the CDR3 reads TGTGCCAGCAGGGAGAGACAGGGGGCTTATAGTTCACCCCTCCACTTT. Residues: CASRERQGAYSSPLHF.

This clonotype appeared many times. The chain couples TRBV27 to TRBJ2-2; 8 bases map to TRBD1. CDR1 is MNHEY and CDR2 is SMNVEV in the germline V gene (reference sequence). V trimming: 5 bases; J trimming: 6 bases; junction bases outside the gene matches: 8. CDR3 length equals 15 residues. The CDR3 is CASSARQGLAGELFF. The CDR3 bases are TGTGCCAGCAGTGCCCGACAGGGGTTGGCCGGGGAGCTGTTTTTT.

This clonotype was picked up a small number of times. V and J are TRBV7-9 and TRBJ1-4; TRBD1 is a possible D gene (6 bases). Trimming cost V 4 bases and J 2 bases, with 8 bases left between them. CDR1 and CDR2 (germline): SEHNR, FQNEAQ (reference sequence). The CDR3 is made up of 14 amino acids. In DNA form, the CDR3 reads TGTGCCAGCAGCTCCAGGGGTACTAATGAAAAACTGTTTTTT. It is translated as CASSSRGTNEKLFF.

The V call is TRBV28, the J call TRBJ2-3; D possibly corresponds to TRBD2 (6 bases). V was trimmed by 3 bases and J by 4 bases, leaving 14 bases between them. Germline assignment: CDR1 MDHEN and CDR2 SYDVKM. The length of the CDR3 is 15 residues. This chain's CDR3 is CASSFTGSIPDTQYF. In DNA, the CDR3 is TGTGCCAGCAGTTTTACCGGGAGTATCCCAGATACGCAGTATTTT.

The V call is TRBV2, the J call TRBJ2-6; D gene uncertain. This CDR3 comprises 14 residues. CDR1 is SNHLY, CDR2 FYNNEI, per germline. Trimming pared 6 bases from V and 1 base from J, leaving 7 bases between. CDR3 sequence (DNA): TGTGCCAGCAGAGTCTTATCTGGGGCCAACGTCCTGACTTTC. Amino acid sequence: CASRVLSGANVLTF. The full variable domain, its missing parts supplied by reference TRBV2 and TRBJ2-6, is EPEVTQTPSHQVTQMGQEVILRCVPISNHLYFYWYRQILGQKVEFLVSFYNNEISEKSEIFDDQFSVERPDGSNFTLKIRSTKLEDSAMYFCASRVLSGANVLTFGAGSRLTVL.

This clonotype turned up a few times. The chain is built from TRBV29-1 and TRBJ2-7; D is perhaps TRBD2 (6 bases). The CDR3 covers 12 residues. Germline V CDR1 and CDR2: SQVTM, ANQGSEA. V lost 4 bases to trimming and J lost 3 bases, with 10 bases between them. As DNA, the CDR3 is TGCAGCGTTGGGTTCGGGGGCTACGAGCAGTACTTC. Translated, it gives CSVGFGGYEQYF.

This clonotype was recorded many times. V is TRBV12-3 or TRBV12-4 and J is TRBJ2-5; D is ambiguous. V was cut by 2 bases and J by 0 bases, with 7 bases left in between. This CDR3 region has 14 residues. The chain's CDR3 is CASSLSLYQETQYF. CDR3 sequence (DNA): TGTGCCAGCAGTTTATCTCTCTACCAAGAGACCCAGTACTTC.

This clonotype appeared many times. The chain recombines TRBV11-2 with TRBJ2-5, with 9 bases identical to TRBD2. The V gene end was trimmed by 4 bases and the J gene end by 1 base; junction bases not matched to a gene: 7. Germline V lookup: CDR1 SGHAT, CDR2 FQNNGV. The CDR3 is made up of 16 amino acids. CDR3 bases: TGTGCCAGCAGCTCCCTAAGCGGGAGGACCCAAGAGACCCAGTACTTC. This sequence encodes CASSSLSGRTQETQYF.

This clonotype has a count of ten or more. The chain carries TRBV10-3 and TRBJ2-3; 15 bases match TRBD2. CDR3 size: 19 residues. Trimming removed 0 bases from V and 2 bases from J; junction bases left unmatched: 6. CDR1 ENHRY and CDR2 SYGVKD come from the germline V gene. CDR3 sequence: CAISESSGLAGGPTDTQYF. Written as DNA, the CDR3 is TGTGCCATCAGTGAGTCCTCCGGACTAGCGGGAGGGCCCACAGATACGCAGTATTTT.

V usage is TRBV6-9 and J usage is TRBJ2-4, with 7 bases matching TRBD2. From germline, CDR1 is MNHGY and CDR2 SVAAGI. J lost 3 bases, V lost 3 bases, and 2 bases had no gene match. The CDR3 is 14 residues long. The CDR3 nucleotides read TGTGCCAGCAGTTACTTAGCGGGCAAAAACATTCAGTACTTC. Residues: CASSYLAGKNIQYF.

The gene calls are TRBV12-3 or TRBV12-4 and TRBJ2-1; unclear D gene. The ends were cut back, 6 bases at V and 9 bases at J, with 24 bases in the middle. The CDR3 loop spans 16 amino acids. The CDR3 protein is CASSPHLGSPGFEQFF. Here the CDR3 DNA reads TGTGCCAGCAGCCCCCACCTGGGTTCCCCGGGCTTTGAGCAGTTCTTC.